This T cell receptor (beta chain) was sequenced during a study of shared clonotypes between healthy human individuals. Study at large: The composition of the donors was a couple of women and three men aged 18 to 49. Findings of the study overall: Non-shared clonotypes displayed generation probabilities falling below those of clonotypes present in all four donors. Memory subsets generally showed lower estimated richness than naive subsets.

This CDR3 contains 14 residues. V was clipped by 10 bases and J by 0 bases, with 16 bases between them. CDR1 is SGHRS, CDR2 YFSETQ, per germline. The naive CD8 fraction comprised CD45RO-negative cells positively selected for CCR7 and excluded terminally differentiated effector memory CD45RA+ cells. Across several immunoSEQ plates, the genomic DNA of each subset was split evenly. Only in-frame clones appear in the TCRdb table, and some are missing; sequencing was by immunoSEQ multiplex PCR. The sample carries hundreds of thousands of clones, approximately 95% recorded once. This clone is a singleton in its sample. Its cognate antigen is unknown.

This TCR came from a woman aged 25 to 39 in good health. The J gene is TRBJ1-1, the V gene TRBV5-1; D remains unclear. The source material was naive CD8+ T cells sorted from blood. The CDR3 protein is CAARLEGMNTEAFF. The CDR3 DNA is TGCGCCGCTCGATTGGAGGGAATGAACACTGAAGCTTTCTTT.